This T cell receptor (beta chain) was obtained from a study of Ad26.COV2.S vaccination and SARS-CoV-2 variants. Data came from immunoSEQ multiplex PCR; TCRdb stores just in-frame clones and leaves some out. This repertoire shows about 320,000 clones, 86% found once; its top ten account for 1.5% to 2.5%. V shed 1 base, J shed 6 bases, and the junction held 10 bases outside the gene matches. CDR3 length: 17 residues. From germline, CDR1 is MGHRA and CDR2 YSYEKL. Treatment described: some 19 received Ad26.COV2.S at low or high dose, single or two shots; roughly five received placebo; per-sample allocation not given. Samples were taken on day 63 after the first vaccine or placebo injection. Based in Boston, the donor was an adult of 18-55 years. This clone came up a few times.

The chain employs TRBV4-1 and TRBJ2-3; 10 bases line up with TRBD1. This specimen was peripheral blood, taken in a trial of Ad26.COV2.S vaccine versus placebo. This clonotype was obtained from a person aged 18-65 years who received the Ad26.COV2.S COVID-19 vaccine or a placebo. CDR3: CASSQGPGTGVRDTQYF. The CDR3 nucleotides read TGCGCCAGCAGCCAAGGTCCCGGGACAGGGGTCCGGGATACGCAGTATTTT.